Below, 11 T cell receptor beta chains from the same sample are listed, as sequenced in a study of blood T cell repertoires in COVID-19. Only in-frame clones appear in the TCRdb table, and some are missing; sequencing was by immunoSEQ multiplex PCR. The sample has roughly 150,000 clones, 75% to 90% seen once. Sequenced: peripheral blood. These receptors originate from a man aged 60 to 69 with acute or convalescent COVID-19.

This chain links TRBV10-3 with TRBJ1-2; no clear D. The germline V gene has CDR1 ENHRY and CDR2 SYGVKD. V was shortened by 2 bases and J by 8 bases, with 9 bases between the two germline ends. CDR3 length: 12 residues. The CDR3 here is CAISETSRGYTF. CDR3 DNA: TGTGCCATCAGTGAGACCTCACGGGGCTACACCTTC.

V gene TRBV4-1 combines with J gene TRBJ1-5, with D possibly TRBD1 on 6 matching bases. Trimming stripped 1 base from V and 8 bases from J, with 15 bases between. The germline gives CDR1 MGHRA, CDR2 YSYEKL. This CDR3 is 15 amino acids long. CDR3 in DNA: TGCGCCAGCAGCCAAGGCGACAGGACTGGTGAGCCCCAGCATTTT. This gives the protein CASSQGDRTGEPQHF.

CDR3 in amino acids: CASRLGLAGTDTQYF. The DNA of the CDR3 is TGTGCCAGCAGACTGGGACTAGCGGGGACAGATACGCAGTATTTT. The chain is built from TRBV7-2 and TRBJ2-3; 13 bases agree with TRBD2. V gave up 6 bases and J gave up 3 bases; unmatched junction bases: 3. The CDR3 contains 15 residues. Germline assignment: CDR1 SGHTA and CDR2 FQGNSA.

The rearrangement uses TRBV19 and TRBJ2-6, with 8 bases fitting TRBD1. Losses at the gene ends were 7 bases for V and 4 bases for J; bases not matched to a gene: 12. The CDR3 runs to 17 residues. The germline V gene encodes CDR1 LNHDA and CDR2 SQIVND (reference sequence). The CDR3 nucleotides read TGTGCCAGTAAGGAATGGACAGGGAGTTCAGGGGCCAACGTCCTGACTTTC. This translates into CASKEWTGSSGANVLTF.

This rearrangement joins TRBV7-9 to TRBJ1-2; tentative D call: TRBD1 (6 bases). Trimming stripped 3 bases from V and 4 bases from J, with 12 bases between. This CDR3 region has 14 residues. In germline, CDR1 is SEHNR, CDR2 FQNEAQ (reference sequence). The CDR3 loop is CASSFRQVIYGYTF. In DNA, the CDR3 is TGTGCCAGCAGCTTCCGACAGGTGATCTATGGCTACACCTTC.

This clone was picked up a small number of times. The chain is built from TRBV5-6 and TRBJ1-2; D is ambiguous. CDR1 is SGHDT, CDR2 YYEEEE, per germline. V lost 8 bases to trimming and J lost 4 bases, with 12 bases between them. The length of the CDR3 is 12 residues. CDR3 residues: CASQEGSYGYTF. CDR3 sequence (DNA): TGTGCCAGTCAGGAGGGCTCCTATGGCTACACCTTC.

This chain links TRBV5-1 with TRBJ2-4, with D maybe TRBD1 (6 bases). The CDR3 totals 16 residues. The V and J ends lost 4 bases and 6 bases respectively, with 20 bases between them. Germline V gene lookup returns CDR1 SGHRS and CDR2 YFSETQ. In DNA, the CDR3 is TGCGCCAGCAGCCCCTTGGGGTCAGGGGCCGCAAACATTCAGTACTTC. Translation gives CASSPLGSGAANIQYF.

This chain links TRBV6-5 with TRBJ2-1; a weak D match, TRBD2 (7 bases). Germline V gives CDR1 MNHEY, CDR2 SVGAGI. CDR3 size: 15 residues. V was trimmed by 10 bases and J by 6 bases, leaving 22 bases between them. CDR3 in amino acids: CATKGSAGAVNEQFF. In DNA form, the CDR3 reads TGTGCCACGAAAGGGTCTGCGGGGGCAGTCAATGAGCAGTTCTTC.

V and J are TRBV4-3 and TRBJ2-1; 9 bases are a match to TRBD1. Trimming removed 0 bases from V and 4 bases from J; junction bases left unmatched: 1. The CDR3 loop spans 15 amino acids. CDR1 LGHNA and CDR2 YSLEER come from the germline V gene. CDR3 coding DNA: TGCGCCAGCAGCCAAGAGACAGGGGGATACAATGAGCAGTTCTTC. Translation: CASSQETGGYNEQFF.

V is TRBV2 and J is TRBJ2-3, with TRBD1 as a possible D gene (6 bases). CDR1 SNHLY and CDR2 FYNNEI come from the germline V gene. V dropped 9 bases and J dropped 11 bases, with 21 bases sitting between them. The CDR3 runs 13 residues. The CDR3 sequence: CASSSLQGGEQYF. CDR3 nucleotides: TGTGCCAGTTCTTCCCTACAAGGGGGAGAGCAGTATTTT.

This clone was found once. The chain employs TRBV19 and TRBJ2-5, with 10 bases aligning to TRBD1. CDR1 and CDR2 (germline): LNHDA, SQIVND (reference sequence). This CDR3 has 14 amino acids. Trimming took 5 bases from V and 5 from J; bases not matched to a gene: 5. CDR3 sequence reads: CASSRQGAWETQYF. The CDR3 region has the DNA TGTGCCAGTAGTCGACAGGGGGCGTGGGAGACCCAGTACTTC.